This TCR beta chain was identified in a study of PD-1 blockade in classical Hodgkin lymphoma. Whole-study findings and limits: While CD8+ TCR diversity did not rise significantly by C4D1, CD4+ TCR diversity did. Later analyses included only patients treated at least 1 year post-ASCT. Why the repertoires differ is still unclear, perhaps disease activity or prior therapy. Relapsed/refractory patients reportedly had the lowest baseline TCR diversity, below newly diagnosed patients, who were below healthy donors.

Using immunoSEQ multiplex PCR, the repertoire was profiled, and TCRdb retains in-frame clones only, with some absent. The sample yields about 35,000 clones, 75% to 95% seen once. Each patient's relapse followed autologous stem cell transplantation, and brentuximab vedotin exposure varied. Using magnetic negative selection, the CD4+ T cells were separated out of thawed PBMCs. This CDR3 comprises 18 residues. CDR1 is SGDLS, CDR2 YYNGEE, per germline. Germline trimming cut 0 bases from V and 2 bases from J; bases unmatched to any gene: 8. Details on this clone: As yet, its antigen is unknown.

This receptor was identified in a human donor with classical Hodgkin lymphoma. The chain recombines TRBV9 with TRBJ2-3; 11 bases map to TRBD2. Sample: CD4+ T cells from blood, taken at baseline. This CDR3 reads CASSVGLAGGYYTDTQYF. In DNA, the CDR3 is TGTGCCAGCAGCGTAGGGCTAGCGGGGGGATATTACACAGATACGCAGTATTTT.